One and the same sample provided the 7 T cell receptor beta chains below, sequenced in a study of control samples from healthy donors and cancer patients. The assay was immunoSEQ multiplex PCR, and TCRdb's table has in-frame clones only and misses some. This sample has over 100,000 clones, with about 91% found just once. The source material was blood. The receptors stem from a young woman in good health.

CDR3 amino acids: CASSLRAGTYNEQFF. DNA for the CDR3: TGTGCCAGCAGCTTAAGAGCGGGGACCTACAATGAGCAGTTCTTC. The V call is TRBV7-7, the J call TRBJ2-1; the match to TRBD2 covers 7 bases. The CDR3 totals 15 residues. Germline V gene lookup returns CDR1 SSHAT and CDR2 FNYEAQ (reference sequence). The ends lost 2 bases at V and 2 bases at J; junction bases unmatched: 3.

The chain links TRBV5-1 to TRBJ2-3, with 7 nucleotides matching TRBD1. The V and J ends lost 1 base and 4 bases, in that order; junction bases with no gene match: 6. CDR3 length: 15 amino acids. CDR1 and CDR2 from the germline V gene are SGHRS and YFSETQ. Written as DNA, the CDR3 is TGCGCCAGCAGCTTGCCTAAGACAGGGCCAGATACGCAGTATTTT. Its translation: CASSLPKTGPDTQYF.

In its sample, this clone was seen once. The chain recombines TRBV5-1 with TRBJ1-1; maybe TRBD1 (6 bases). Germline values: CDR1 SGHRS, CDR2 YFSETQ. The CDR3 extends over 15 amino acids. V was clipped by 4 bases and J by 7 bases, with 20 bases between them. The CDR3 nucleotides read TGCGCCAGCAGCCCGGGGACTACTATACAGGGTGAAGCTTTCTTT. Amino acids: CASSPGTTIQGEAFF.

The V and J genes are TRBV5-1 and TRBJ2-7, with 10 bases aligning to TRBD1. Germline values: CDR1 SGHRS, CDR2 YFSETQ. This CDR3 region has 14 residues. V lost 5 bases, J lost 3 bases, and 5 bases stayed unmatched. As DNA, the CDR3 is TGCGCCAGCAGTCCCGGGACAGGGGTCTACGAGCAGTACTTC. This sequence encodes CASSPGTGVYEQYF.

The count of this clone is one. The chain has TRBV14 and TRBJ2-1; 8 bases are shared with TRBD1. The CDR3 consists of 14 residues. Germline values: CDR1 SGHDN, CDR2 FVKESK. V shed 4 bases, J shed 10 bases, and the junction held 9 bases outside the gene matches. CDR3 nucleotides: TGTGCCAGCAGCCGTGGGACAGGCCGAAGGGAGCAGTTCTTC. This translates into CASSRGTGRREQFF. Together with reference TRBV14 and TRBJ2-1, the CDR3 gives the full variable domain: EAGVTQFPSHSVIEKGQTVTLRCDPISGHDNLYWYRRVMGKEIKFLLHFVKESKQDESGMPNNRFLAERTGGTYSTLKVQPAELEDSGVYFCASSRGTGRREQFFGPGTRLTVL.

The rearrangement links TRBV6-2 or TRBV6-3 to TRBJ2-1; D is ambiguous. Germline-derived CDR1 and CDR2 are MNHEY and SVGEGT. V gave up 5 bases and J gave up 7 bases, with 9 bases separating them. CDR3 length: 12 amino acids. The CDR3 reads CASSPTSNEQFF. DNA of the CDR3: TGTGCCAGCAGTCCCACGTCAAATGAGCAGTTCTTC.

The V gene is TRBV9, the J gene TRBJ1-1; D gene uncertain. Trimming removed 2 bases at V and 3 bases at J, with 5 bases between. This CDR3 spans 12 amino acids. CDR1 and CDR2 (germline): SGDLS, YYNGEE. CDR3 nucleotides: TGTGCCAGCAGCGTCGATGACACTGAAGCTTTCTTT. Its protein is CASSVDDTEAFF. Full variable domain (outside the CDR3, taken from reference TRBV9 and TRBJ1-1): DSGVTQTPKHLITATGQRVTLRCSPRSGDLSVYWYQQSLDQGLQFLIQYYNGEERAKGNILERFSAQQFPDLHSELNLSSLELGDSALYFCASSVDDTEAFFGQGTRLTVV.